The 30 T cell receptor beta chains below were found in one sample sequenced in a study of cytomegalovirus exposure and HLA in healthy donors. It was with 60 Vbeta and 13 Jbeta primers that the PCR ran. Profiled with immunoSEQ multiplex PCR; TCRdb holds only in-frame clones, not every one. Of about 150,000 clones listed, around 72% are singletons. The sequenced material came from PBMCs. The receptors come from a man aged 35 to 55 in good health and CMV-seronegative.

The chain uses TRBV2 and TRBJ2-3; 7 nucleotides agree with TRBD2. The ends lost 5 bases at V and 6 bases at J; junction bases unmatched: 8. CDR3 length: 14 amino acids. The germline V gene has CDR1 SNHLY and CDR2 FYNNEI. CDR3 in amino acids: CASSKGLGGDTQYF. CDR3 DNA sequence: TGTGCCAGCAGTAAAGGCCTCGGGGGGGATACGCAGTATTTT.

Written as DNA, the CDR3 is TGCGCCAGCAGTGGACTATTAGGAGAGACCCAGTACTTC. It encodes CASSGLLGETQYF. The chain recombines TRBV10-1 with TRBJ2-5; D is perhaps TRBD2 (5 bases). The CDR3 runs to 13 residues. The germline gives CDR1 WNHNN, CDR2 SYGVQD (reference sequence). The germline V and J ends were trimmed by 4 bases and 4 bases, with 10 bases remaining between them.

The genes are TRBV5-6 and TRBJ1-1; D is ambiguous. Germline lookup yields CDR1 SGHDT and CDR2 YYEEEE. V gave up 0 bases and J gave up 4 bases, with 13 bases separating them. This CDR3 spans 15 amino acids. The CDR3 reads CASSLARGMGTEAFF. CDR3 nucleotide sequence: TGTGCCAGCAGCTTGGCCAGAGGGATGGGCACTGAAGCTTTCTTT.

This rearrangement joins TRBV10-3 to TRBJ2-1; the match to TRBD2 covers 9 bases. CDR1 and CDR2 from the germline V gene are ENHRY and SYGVKD. The V segment lost 4 bases and the J segment 4 bases; nucleotides outside the gene matches: 8. CDR3 length equals 16 residues. For the CDR3, the DNA is TGTGCCATCAGTGGTTCTGGGACTAGCCCTTACAATGAGCAGTTCTTC. Translating it yields CAISGSGTSPYNEQFF.

This chain joins TRBV7-8 and TRBJ2-6; maybe TRBD2 (7 bases). In germline, CDR1 is SGHVS, CDR2 FQNEAQ. Trimming shortened V by 4 bases and J by 2 bases, and 18 bases separated the two germline ends. The CDR3 loop spans 18 amino acids. CDR3 sequence reads: CASSSRGGARAGANVLTF. CDR3 in DNA: TGTGCCAGCAGCTCTCGAGGGGGGGCTAGGGCTGGGGCCAACGTCCTGACTTTC.

The V gene is TRBV28, the J gene TRBJ1-2; TRBD1 aligns across 9 bases. Germline V gene sequence: CDR1 MDHEN, CDR2 SYDVKM. Unmatched junction bases numbered 3, after V lost 5 bases and J lost 2 bases. The CDR3 consists of 14 residues. CDR3 in DNA: TGTGCCAGCAGTGACACAGGGGGCAACTATGGCTACACCTTC. Its protein product is CASSDTGGNYGYTF.

This chain joins TRBV5-1 and TRBJ2-1; tentatively, D is TRBD1 (6 bases). V dropped 1 base and J dropped 5 bases, with 16 bases sitting between them. There are 16 residues in the CDR3. CDR1 and CDR2 (germline): SGHRS, YFSETQ. CDR3 bases: TGCGCCAGCAGCTTGCAAGGGGACAAGGCTGACAATGAGCAGTTCTTC. Translating it yields CASSLQGDKADNEQFF.

The chain recombines TRBV30 with TRBJ1-2, with D perhaps TRBD1 (5 bases). Per the germline V gene, CDR1 is GTSNPN and CDR2 is SVGIG (reference sequence). Trimming cost V 0 bases and J 7 bases, with 12 bases left between them. This CDR3 is 13 amino acids long. CDR3 in DNA: TGTGCCTGGAGTGTACATCCGGGGGGTGGCTACACCTTC. It yields the protein CAWSVHPGGGYTF.

CDR3 DNA: TGTGCCAGCAGCTTAGGCCCAGGGGGAGTCATATATTTT. Its protein is CASSLGPGGVIYF. The genes are TRBV7-8 and TRBJ1-3; 7 bases map to TRBD1. Germline assignment: CDR1 SGHVS and CDR2 FQNEAQ. The CDR3 runs 13 residues. Trimming cost V 1 base and J 12 bases; bases outside gene matches: 6.

The rearrangement uses TRBV9 and TRBJ1-1, with 7 bases that match TRBD1. CDR3 length: 14 residues. The germline CDR1 and CDR2 sequences are SGDLS and YYNGEE. V trimming: 2 bases; J trimming: 0 bases; junction bases outside the gene matches: 1. The CDR3 DNA follows: TGTGCCAGCAGCGTTGGACAGGTGAACACTGAAGCTTTCTTT. Translated, it gives CASSVGQVNTEAFF. Together with reference TRBV9 and TRBJ1-1, the CDR3 gives the full variable domain: DSGVTQTPKHLITATGQRVTLRCSPRSGDLSVYWYQQSLDQGLQFLIQYYNGEERAKGNILERFSAQQFPDLHSELNLSSLELGDSALYFCASSVGQVNTEAFFGQGTRLTVV.

The rearrangement joins TRBV13 to TRBJ2-1; the D gene is possibly TRBD2 (5 bases). CDR3 length: 11 residues. CDR1 is PRHDT, CDR2 FYEKMQ, per germline (reference sequence). V lost 6 bases to trimming and J lost 8 bases, with 8 bases between them. The CDR3 coding sequence is TGTGCCAGCAGTCGGGGAGATGAGCAGTTCTTC. It yields the protein CASSRGDEQFF.

The V gene is TRBV19, the J gene TRBJ1-2; no clear D gene. This CDR3 contains 14 residues. V was pared by 3 bases and J by 0 bases, with 8 bases between. Germline V lookup: CDR1 LNHDA, CDR2 SQIVND (reference sequence). The DNA of the CDR3 is TGTGCCAGTAGTATGGGAGTCACTAACTATGGCTACACCTTC. Protein product: CASSMGVTNYGYTF.

The chain joins TRBV7-9 to TRBJ2-3, with 8 bases fitting TRBD1. The CDR3 runs to 13 residues. V was clipped by 6 bases and J by 4 bases; unmatched bases: 3. In germline, CDR1 is SEHNR, CDR2 FQNEAQ (reference sequence). CDR3 coding DNA: TGTGCCAGCAGGGACAGGGCTTCAGATACGCAGTATTTT. This codes for CASRDRASDTQYF.

This clone was counted between two and nine times. The genes are TRBV2 and TRBJ1-5; D is possibly TRBD1 (6 bases). This CDR3 comprises 15 residues. Per germline, CDR1 SNHLY and CDR2 FYNNEI. V shed 7 bases and J shed 2 bases, with 15 bases lying between them. CDR3: CASNRDTKGNQPQHF. The CDR3 nucleotides are TGTGCCAGCAACCGGGACACAAAGGGCAATCAGCCCCAGCATTTT. The whole variable domain, remainder taken from reference TRBV2 and TRBJ1-5, is EPEVTQTPSHQVTQMGQEVILRCVPISNHLYFYWYRQILGQKVEFLVSFYNNEISEKSEIFDDQFSVERPDGSNFTLKIRSTKLEDSAMYFCASNRDTKGNQPQHFGDGTRLSIL.

This rearrangement joins TRBV6-1 to TRBJ2-5; D gene ambiguous. Trimming took 4 bases from V and 4 from J, leaving 4 bases between them. This CDR3 spans 11 amino acids. Looked up from germline, CDR1 is MNHNS and CDR2 is SASEGT. CDR3 loop: CASSVRETQYF. Written as DNA, the CDR3 is TGTGCCAGCAGTGTGCGAGAGACCCAGTACTTC.

The gene calls are TRBV6-5 and TRBJ2-2; D possibly corresponds to TRBD2 (6 bases). Germline V gene data show CDR1 as MNHEY and CDR2 as SVGAGI. The ends were cut back, 2 bases at V and 6 bases at J, with 13 bases in the middle. The CDR3 contains 15 residues. The CDR3 nucleotides are TGTGCCAGCAGTTACGGGACTTACTTTCCCGGGGAGCTGTTTTTT. This encodes CASSYGTYFPGELFF.

The J gene is TRBJ1-1, the V gene TRBV4-2, with D possibly being TRBD1 (5 bases). CDR1 is LGHNA, CDR2 YNFKEQ, per germline. The CDR3 runs 13 residues. The V end was cut by 4 bases, the J end by 4 bases, with 10 bases between. The CDR3 DNA is TGTGCCAGCAGCCCCTCCGGGGGCACTGAAGCTTTCTTT. As protein: CASSPSGGTEAFF.

This rearrangement joins TRBV4-2 to TRBJ2-7; a possible D gene is TRBD1 (5 bases). CDR3 length: 17 residues. Germline V gene data show CDR1 as LGHNA and CDR2 as YNFKEQ. Trimming took off 0 bases at V and 3 bases at J, with 18 bases between the two ends. CDR3 protein: CASSQDINGQRDYEQYF. CDR3 coding DNA: TGTGCCAGCAGCCAAGATATTAACGGACAAAGAGACTACGAGCAGTACTTC.

This chain links TRBV4-1 with TRBJ2-3; 9 bases align to TRBD2. V lost 1 base to trimming and J lost 0 bases; unmatched junction nucleotides: 2. The CDR3 spans 16 residues. Germline values: CDR1 MGHRA, CDR2 YSYEKL. The CDR3 DNA reads as TGCGCCAGCAGCCAAGTAGCGGGAGCTAGCACAGATACGCAGTATTTT. Translated, it gives CASSQVAGASTDTQYF.

The chain couples TRBV4-3 to TRBJ2-2; 12 bases line up with TRBD2. The CDR3 runs 18 residues. CDR1 and CDR2 (germline): LGHNA, YSLEER. Trimming cost V 0 bases and J 1 base; bases outside gene matches: 3. CDR3 amino acids: CASSQETSGRRNTGELFF. DNA for the CDR3: TGCGCCAGCAGCCAAGAGACTAGCGGGAGAAGGAACACCGGGGAGCTGTTTTTT.

This chain uses TRBV28 with TRBJ1-1; 9 nucleotides line up with TRBD1. CDR1 is MDHEN, CDR2 SYDVKM, per germline. The ends lost 5 bases at V and 3 bases at J; junction bases unmatched: 7. The CDR3 length is 15 residues. The DNA for the CDR3 is TGTGCCAGCAGTCCCCATACAGGGGGCTACACTGAAGCTTTCTTT. Its protein product is CASSPHTGGYTEAFF.

This CDR3 is CASSSQNQGGNQPQHF. The CDR3 nucleotides are TGTGCCAGTAGTTCTCAGAACCAGGGGGGCAATCAGCCCCAGCATTTT. This chain connects TRBV19 to TRBJ1-5; 7 nucleotides line up with TRBD1. Germline lookup yields CDR1 LNHDA and CDR2 SQIVND (reference sequence). V trimming: 5 bases; J trimming: 2 bases; junction bases outside the gene matches: 9. The CDR3 totals 16 residues.

V and J are TRBV19 and TRBJ1-5; no definite D call. V was shortened by 5 bases and J by 2 bases, with 13 bases between the two germline ends. Germline loops: CDR1 LNHDA, CDR2 SQIVND (reference sequence). The CDR3 contains 15 residues. CDR3 loop: CASSQAEGGNQPQHF. In DNA form, the CDR3 reads TGTGCCAGTAGTCAAGCAGAGGGAGGCAATCAGCCCCAGCATTTT.

The CDR3: CASSDRGGVYNEQFF. CDR3 coding DNA: TGTGCCAGCAGTGACCGGGGAGGTGTATACAATGAGCAGTTCTTC. The chain is built from TRBV2 and TRBJ2-1; D might be TRBD2 (6 bases). Germline lookup yields CDR1 SNHLY and CDR2 FYNNEI. The CDR3 loop spans 15 amino acids. Trimming removed 3 bases from V and 4 bases from J, with 13 bases in between.

The chain employs TRBV4-1 and TRBJ2-7; 9 nucleotides align to TRBD1. The V segment lost 2 bases and the J segment 3 bases; nucleotides outside the gene matches: 5. CDR1 is MGHRA, CDR2 YSYEKL, per germline. CDR3 length: 15 residues. In nucleotides, the CDR3 is TGCGCCAGCAGCCAACAGGACAGGGGCTACTACGAGCAGTACTTC. This codes for CASSQQDRGYYEQYF.

The V call is TRBV11-2, the J call TRBJ2-3, with D unresolved. The V end was cut by 1 base, the J end by 2 bases, with 10 bases between. This CDR3 spans 15 amino acids. Germline CDR1 reads SGHAT; CDR2 reads FQNNGV. CDR3 protein: CASSLVASDTDTQYF. The CDR3 DNA is TGTGCCAGCAGCTTAGTGGCTTCAGACACAGATACGCAGTATTTT.

A remark on this clone: The identical CDR3 is also encoded by other nucleotide sequences in the sample. This sequence joins TRBV29-1 and TRBJ2-7, with a tentative D call TRBD1 (5 bases). The CDR3 is 12 residues long. V was clipped by 4 bases and J by 1 base, with 8 bases between them. In germline, CDR1 is SQVTM, CDR2 ANQGSEA. The CDR3 nucleotides are TGCAGCGTTGCCGACAGTTCCTACGAGCAGTACTTC. Encoded protein: CSVADSSYEQYF.

The gene calls are TRBV15 and TRBJ2-3, with a weak D call TRBD2 (5 bases). Between the trimmed V and J ends, which lost 3 bases and 5 bases, there was a span of 9 bases. There are 13 residues in the CDR3. From germline, CDR1 is LNHNV and CDR2 YYDKDF (reference sequence). In DNA, the CDR3 is TGTGCCACCAGCAGGAATCGGGAAGATACGCAGTATTTT. Translated: CATSRNREDTQYF.

The chain couples TRBV5-6 to TRBJ2-7, with D maybe TRBD2 (6 bases). CDR3 length equals 16 residues. Germline CDR1 is SGHDT and CDR2 is YYEEEE. The V gene lost 1 base and the J gene lost 5 bases, with 19 bases spanning the gap. The CDR3 nucleotides are TGTGCCAGCAGCTTGAGGAGGGCGGGTCTGTTCGACGAGCAGTACTTC. Residues: CASSLRRAGLFDEQYF. The complete variable domain, with remaining parts taken from reference TRBV5-6 and TRBJ2-7, reads DAGVTQSPTHLIKTRGQQVTLRCSPKSGHDTVSWYQQALGQGPQFIFQYYEEEERQRGNFPDRFSGHQFPNYSSELNVNALLLGDSALYLCASSLRRAGLFDEQYFGPGTRLTVT.

V is TRBV29-1 and J is TRBJ1-3; D not resolved. V lost 4 bases and J lost 7, with 11 bases in between. Germline lookup yields CDR1 SQVTM and CDR2 ANQGSEA. This CDR3 is 12 amino acids long. CDR3 region: CSVVAWTNTIYF. The CDR3 DNA sequence: TGCAGCGTTGTAGCCTGGACTAACACCATATATTTT.